The 26 T cell receptor beta chains given below trace back to one sample, sequenced in a study of blood T cells in healthy people across ages. A sample-barcoded 5' primer and a J-beta primer mix were used in a second PCR of roughly 7 to 11 cycles. TCRdb re-derived calls from the 5' RACE reads in MiXCR, one entry per CDR3 protein. The repertoire holds about 1.5 million distinct CDR3 sequences, approximately 38% seen once, with 7.9% in the top ten. The sequenced sample consisted of blood. The receptors shown here come from a woman aged 18-35 years in good health.

The J gene is TRBJ2-7, the V gene TRBV19, with D possibly TRBD1 on 5 matching bases. Germline loops: CDR1 LNHDA, CDR2 SQIVND (reference sequence). The V end lost 6 bases, the J end lost 3 bases, and 12 bases lay between the germline ends. This CDR3 contains 13 residues. In nucleotides, the CDR3 is TGTGCCAGTAGCCCGACAGACCTCTACGAGCAGTACTTC. This gives the protein CASSPTDLYEQYF.

This chain joins TRBV20-1 and TRBJ2-1; no definite D call. The CDR3 is made up of 14 amino acids. Trimming removed 5 bases at V and 7 bases at J, with 18 bases between. Germline assignment: CDR1 DFQATT and CDR2 SNEGSKA (reference sequence). This CDR3 reads CSAPRISPPNEQFF. The CDR3 DNA is TGCAGTGCTCCTCGGATTTCGCCCCCAAATGAGCAGTTCTTC.

This clonotype was picked up a small number of times. The chain combines TRBV7-6 with TRBJ2-5; D may be TRBD1 (6 bases). CDR1 SGHVS and CDR2 FNYEAQ come from the germline V gene. The CDR3 totals 16 residues. V was clipped by 3 bases and J by 4 bases, with 18 bases between them. CDR3 region: CASSFLRDNVGETQYF. The CDR3 DNA reads as TGTGCCAGCAGCTTTCTCCGGGACAACGTTGGAGAGACCCAGTACTTC.

V is TRBV3-1 and J is TRBJ2-3; 8 bases are a match to TRBD1. After removal of 5 bases from V and 9 bases from J, the junction contained 7 bases not matched to a gene. CDR3 length: 13 residues. Germline lookup yields CDR1 LGHDT and CDR2 YNNKEL (reference sequence). The DNA for the CDR3 is TGTGCCAGCAGCGAATCCCGACAGGGGACGCAGTATTTT. Protein: CASSESRQGTQYF.

Ten or more counts support this clonotype. A much larger clone lies a single base off, so this may be a read error. The J gene is TRBJ2-5, the V gene TRBV4-1, with 14 bases lining up with TRBD2. The CDR3 totals 15 residues. Germline CDR1 is MGHRA and CDR2 is YSYEKL. The V segment lost 7 bases and the J segment 11 bases; nucleotides outside the gene matches: 12. CDR3 sequence: CASKTSGGAGNEQYF. CDR3 DNA sequence: TGCGCCAGCAAGACTAGCGGGGGGGCGGGGAATGAGCAGTACTTC.

The chain couples TRBV10-3 to TRBJ2-5; TRBD2 agrees at 11 bases. The DNA end is a closer match to TRBJ2-7, so the J assignment may be wrong. Germline CDR1 is ENHRY and CDR2 is SYGVKD. The CDR3 sequence is 14 residues long. CDR3 amino acids: CAIAASGGNYEQYF. CDR3 DNA sequence: TGTGCCATCGCGGCTAGCGGGGGGAACTACGAGCAGTACTTC.

J is TRBJ2-1 and V is TRBV6-1; tentative D call: TRBD1 (5 bases). The J call is in doubt because the DNA end fits TRBJ2-7 better. The germline V gene encodes CDR1 MNHNS and CDR2 SASEGT. This CDR3 contains 16 residues. This CDR3 reads CASSAPGQIPANEQYF. The DNA of the CDR3 is TGTGCCAGCAGTGCCCCAGGGCAAATACCAGCTAATGAGCAGTACTTC.

The J gene is TRBJ1-5, the V gene TRBV27; TRBD1 matches 10 bases. The CDR3 runs to 18 residues. Germline trimming cut 5 bases from V and 0 bases from J; bases unmatched to any gene: 10. Germline values: CDR1 MNHEY, CDR2 SMNVEV (reference sequence). CDR3 protein: CASSLGTGASYSNQPQHF. The DNA of the CDR3 is TGTGCCAGCAGTCTTGGGACAGGGGCTTCCTATAGCAATCAGCCCCAGCATTTT.

The chain has TRBV6-1 and TRBJ1-1; 8 nucleotides line up with TRBD1. CDR3 length: 14 residues. Trimming took 8 bases from V and 0 from J; bases not matched to a gene: 5. CDR1 is MNHNS and CDR2 is SASEGT in the germline V gene. This CDR3 reads CASGLTGVNTEAFF. In DNA, the CDR3 is TGTGCCAGCGGACTGACAGGGGTGAACACTGAAGCTTTCTTT.

V gene TRBV15 combines with J gene TRBJ1-2; TRBD1 is a possible D gene (5 bases). Trimming left V 3 bases short and J 4 bases short, with 12 bases between. This CDR3 spans 14 amino acids. Germline CDR1 reads LNHNV; CDR2 reads YYDKDF (reference sequence). In DNA form, the CDR3 reads TGTGCCACCAGCAGTCGGGGGGGGAGCTATGGCTACACCTTC. It specifies CATSSRGGSYGYTF.

The V and J genes are TRBV5-1 and TRBJ2-3, with D possibly matching TRBD1 (5 bases). Trimming pared 0 bases from V and 4 bases from J, leaving 12 bases between. CDR3 length equals 15 residues. The germline V gene encodes CDR1 SGHRS and CDR2 YFSETQ. Here the CDR3 DNA reads TGCGCCAGCAGCTTGGTGGCAGGGAATCCAGATACGCAGTATTTT. It codes for CASSLVAGNPDTQYF.

The chain carries TRBV10-3 and TRBJ2-5; possible D gene TRBD2, 6 bases. The CDR3 totals 15 residues. V was clipped by 0 bases and J by 5 bases, with 13 bases between them. Germline CDR1 and CDR2: ENHRY and SYGVKD. The CDR3 spells CAISESTGVRETQYF. In nucleotides, the CDR3 is TGTGCCATCAGTGAGTCGACGGGAGTACGGGAGACCCAGTACTTC.

The chain links TRBV29-1 to TRBJ2-3; 11 bases are shared with TRBD2. From germline, CDR1 is SQVTM and CDR2 ANQGSEA. There are 15 residues in the CDR3. The trim removed 7 bases at V and 2 bases at J, leaving 8 bases unmatched. The CDR3 DNA reads TGCAGCGCCAAGGCGACTAGCGGGGACACAGATACGCAGTATTTT. This gives the protein CSAKATSGDTDTQYF.

The J gene is TRBJ2-1, the V gene TRBV20-1, with TRBD2 identical over 14 bases. The germline CDR1 and CDR2 sequences are DFQATT and SNEGSKA (reference sequence). The trim removed 2 bases at V and 3 bases at J, leaving 12 bases unmatched. The CDR3 has 19 amino acids. CDR3 amino acids: CSARLGTSGSGGHYNEQFF. The CDR3 DNA sequence: TGCAGTGCTAGACTAGGGACTAGCGGGAGTGGGGGGCACTACAATGAGCAGTTCTTC.

This clonotype was counted a few times. V is TRBV6-5 and J is TRBJ2-5; 10 nucleotides line up with TRBD2. The germline V gene has CDR1 MNHEY and CDR2 SVGAGI. The CDR3 length is 16 residues. Trimming took 0 bases from V and 3 from J; bases not matched to a gene: 4. The DNA of the CDR3 is TGTGCCAGCAGTTACTCGAGCGGGGGGGCCGAAGAGACCCAGTACTTC. This sequence encodes CASSYSSGGAEETQYF.

The CDR3 DNA reads as TGTGCCAGCAGCCAAGCTTCGGACAGAGAAGCTTTCTTT. Translation: CASSQASDREAFF. The chain carries TRBV4-2 and TRBJ1-1; possibly TRBD1 for D (6 bases). The V and J ends lost 1 base and 8 bases respectively, with 11 bases between them. Germline CDR1 reads LGHNA; CDR2 reads YNFKEQ. CDR3 length: 13 amino acids.

This chain joins TRBV30 and TRBJ1-2; D gene unclear. The CDR3 loop spans 14 amino acids. Trimming pared 0 bases from V and 6 bases from J, leaving 14 bases between. Germline assignment: CDR1 GTSNPN and CDR2 SVGIG (reference sequence). The CDR3 reads CAWSVPYLGNGYTF. The CDR3 DNA is TGTGCCTGGAGTGTTCCCTACTTGGGGAATGGCTACACCTTC.

V and J are TRBV24-1 and TRBJ2-7; D call uncertain. This CDR3 has 14 amino acids. V lost 3 bases and J 3 bases, leaving 11 bases between the germline ends. Germline-derived CDR1 and CDR2 are KGHDR and SFDVKD. The CDR3 DNA is TGTGCCACCAGTGATGCGAAGGGCCTCTACGAGCAGTACTTC. It yields the protein CATSDAKGLYEQYF.

This clonotype has only a few counts. The genes are TRBV10-3 and TRBJ2-1; tentatively, D is TRBD2 (5 bases). CDR1 is ENHRY, CDR2 SYGVKD, per germline. The CDR3 loop spans 12 amino acids. V was trimmed by 6 bases and J by 12 bases, leaving 15 bases between them. CDR3: CAIRTGIMGQFF. CDR3 bases: TGTGCCATCAGGACCGGGATCATGGGGCAGTTCTTC.

The chain uses TRBV20-1 and TRBJ1-1, with 7 bases identical to TRBD1. The CDR3 sequence is 13 residues long. Per germline, CDR1 DFQATT and CDR2 SNEGSKA (reference sequence). Losses at the gene ends were 6 bases for V and 1 base for J; bases not matched to a gene: 5. CDR3 bases: TGCAGTGCGGGTGGACAGGCGAACACTGAAGCTTTCTTT. Residues: CSAGGQANTEAFF.

This sequence joins TRBV28 and TRBJ1-5; D ambiguous. Germline V lookup: CDR1 MDHEN, CDR2 SYDVKM. This CDR3 contains 14 residues. Trimming took 4 bases from V and 4 from J, leaving 11 bases between them. CDR3 in amino acids: CASSWELGNQPQHF. For the CDR3, the DNA is TGTGCCAGCAGTTGGGAGCTGGGAAATCAGCCCCAGCATTTT.

J is TRBJ2-3 and V is TRBV27; 7 bases line up with TRBD2. This CDR3 is built from 16 residues. CDR1 is MNHEY, CDR2 SMNVEV, per germline (reference sequence). Trimming cost V 6 bases and J 1 base; bases outside gene matches: 10. The CDR3 sequence: CASRPWGSGGTDTQYF. CDR3 coding DNA: TGTGCCAGCAGGCCCTGGGGGAGCGGGGGCACAGATACGCAGTATTTT.

A remark on this clonotype: One junction end does not reproduce the germline sequence, and a read error may be involved. V is TRBV5-1 and J is TRBJ2-1, with 9 bases matching TRBD2. Germline CDR1 reads SGHRS; CDR2 reads YFSETQ. The CDR3 runs 17 residues. In DNA form, the CDR3 reads TGCGCCAGCAACTTGTTAGCGGGAGTTATAGAGGACAACGAGCAGTTCTTC. Translated: CASNLLAGVIEDNEQFF.

The DNA for the CDR3 is TGTGCCAGCAGCAAGGACAGCCAAGAGACCCAGTACTTC. As protein: CASSKDSQETQYF. The V call is TRBV21-1, the J call TRBJ2-4; the listed D gene, TRBD1, was not tested against the DNA. The J call may be in error: the DNA end matches TRBJ2-5 better. TRBV21-1 is assigned pseudogene status. CDR3 length: 13 amino acids.

This clonotype was counted a single time. Relative to the germline gene, one junction end is altered; a read error may explain this. V gene TRBV7-6 combines with J gene TRBJ2-2; TRBD2 might be the D (5 bases). The CDR3 sequence is 15 residues long. The germline gives CDR1 SGHVS, CDR2 FNYEAQ. This CDR3 reads CASSLLGDYTGELFF. The CDR3 bases are TGTGCCAGCAGCTTACTGGGCGATTACACCGGGGAGTTGTTTTTT.

This rearrangement joins TRBV20-1 to TRBJ2-3, with TRBD2 matching over 8 bases. CDR1 is DFQATT and CDR2 is SNEGSKA in the germline V gene (reference sequence). The CDR3 covers 17 residues. The ends lost 6 bases at V and 0 bases at J; junction bases unmatched: 14. The CDR3 nucleotides read TGCAGTGCCCTAGGGGTCCTAGCGGGTGGTAGCACAGATACGCAGTATTTT. It codes for CSALGVLAGGSTDTQYF.